The rows below give T cell receptor beta chains drawn from one sample of a study of T-cell reconstitution after alpha-beta-depleted transplantation in children. TCRdb re-derived calls from the PCR reads in MiXCR, one entry per CDR3 protein. The sample includes 240,000 or so distinct CDR3 sequences, 12% of them seen just once. The sequences come from PBMCs from the stem cell graft donor, collected from the stem cell graft. The receptors come from a human donor who donated a stem cell graft to a child with acute lymphoblastic leukemia. The CDR3 runs from the conserved cysteine through the conserved F or W. D genes are given only for firm matches. Clone size, where shown, is once, few, many, or a class for clones that have expanded.

CDR3aa: CASSLVWGGYEQYF; CDR3nt: TGTGCCAGCAGCTTAGTGTGGGGGGGCTACGAGCAGTACTTC; v_gene: TRBV7-2; d_gene: TRBD2; abundance: many; j_gene: TRBJ2-7
CDR3aa: CASSFPSGKSSYEQYF; CDR3nt: TGCGCCAGCAGCTTCCCTAGCGGGAAAAGCTCCTACGAGCAGTACTTC; v_gene: TRBV5-1; d_gene: TRBD2; abundance: many; j_gene: TRBJ2-7
CDR3aa: CAISESTSGRGDEQFF; CDR3nt: TGTGCCATCAGTGAGTCGACTAGCGGGAGGGGCGATGAGCAGTTCTTC; v_gene: TRBV10-3; d_gene: TRBD2; abundance: many; j_gene: TRBJ2-1
CDR3aa: CASSPQGWTQETQYF; CDR3nt: TGTGCCAGCAGCCCACAAGGCTGGACGCAAGAGACCCAGTACTTC; v_gene: TRBV7-8; d_gene: NA; abundance: NA; j_gene: TRBJ2-5
CDR3aa: CASSPDRETNQPQHF; CDR3nt: TGTGCCAGCTCACCAGACAGGGAGACCAATCAGCCCCAGCATTTT; v_gene: TRBV18; d_gene: TRBD1; abundance: once; j_gene: TRBJ1-5
CDR3aa: CASSRDRGNEQYF; CDR3nt: TGTGCCAGCTCACGGGACAGGGGGAACGAGCAGTACTTC; v_gene: TRBV18; d_gene: TRBD1; abundance: many; j_gene: TRBJ2-7
CDR3aa: CSASGNDQPQHF; CDR3nt: TGCAGTGCTAGTGGGAACGATCAGCCCCAGCATTTT; v_gene: TRBV20-1; d_gene: NA; abundance: NA; j_gene: TRBJ1-5
CDR3aa: CASTQDGGPGSPLHF; CDR3nt: TGCGCCAGCACGCAGGACGGGGGCCCGGGCTCACCCCTCCACTTT; v_gene: TRBV5-1; d_gene: NA; abundance: many; j_gene: TRBJ1-6
CDR3aa: CAIGTYDSSGNTIYF; CDR3nt: TGTGCCATCGGGACCTACGACAGCTCTGGAAACACCATATATTTT; v_gene: TRBV10-3; d_gene: NA; abundance: many; j_gene: TRBJ1-3
CDR3aa: CASSRNDAEAFF; CDR3nt: TGTGCCAGCAGCAGGAATGATGCTGAAGCTTTCTTT; v_gene: TRBV6-1; d_gene: NA; abundance: many; j_gene: TRBJ1-1
CDR3aa: CSVEFGTYQETQYF; CDR3nt: TGCAGCGTTGAGTTTGGGACATACCAAGAGACCCAGTACTTC; v_gene: TRBV29-1; d_gene: NA; abundance: many; j_gene: TRBJ2-5
CDR3aa: CASLDRVSDGYTF; CDR3nt: TGTGCCAGCCTGGACAGGGTATCCGATGGCTACACCTTC; v_gene: TRBV28; d_gene: TRBD1; abundance: many; j_gene: TRBJ1-2
CDR3aa: CASSHALRGGIYEQYF; CDR3nt: TGTGCCAGCAGCCACGCGTTGAGGGGAGGAATCTACGAGCAGTACTTC; v_gene: TRBV7-2; d_gene: NA; abundance: many; j_gene: TRBJ2-7
CDR3aa: CASSPRLAGGDYNEQFF; CDR3nt: TGTGCCAGCAGCCCCCGACTAGCGGGAGGTGACTACAATGAGCAGTTCTTC; v_gene: TRBV7-2; d_gene: TRBD2; abundance: many; j_gene: TRBJ2-1
CDR3aa: CSVEDLTARGYTF; CDR3nt: TGCAGCGTTGAAGATTTGACAGCCCGTGGCTACACCTTC; v_gene: TRBV29-1; d_gene: NA; abundance: few; j_gene: TRBJ1-2
CDR3aa: CASSLSASNQPQHF; CDR3nt: TGTGCCAGCAGTTTAAGCGCTAGCAATCAGCCCCAGCATTTT; v_gene: TRBV12-3/TRBV12-4; d_gene: NA; abundance: many; j_gene: TRBJ1-5
CDR3aa: CASSLGRGDADTQYF; CDR3nt: TGCGCCAGCAGCTTGGGGCGGGGGGATGCAGATACGCAGTATTTT; v_gene: TRBV5-1; d_gene: TRBD2; abundance: many; j_gene: TRBJ2-3
CDR3aa: CAIGHPGLQETQYF; CDR3nt: TGTGCCATCGGTCATCCCGGACTACAAGAGACCCAGTACTTC; v_gene: TRBV10-3; d_gene: NA; abundance: many; j_gene: TRBJ2-5
CDR3aa: CASSGQGGEQYF; CDR3nt: TGTGCCAGCAGTGGACAGGGGGGCGAGCAGTACTTC; v_gene: TRBV6-1; d_gene: TRBD1; abundance: many; j_gene: TRBJ2-7
CDR3aa: CASSSWGYQETQYF; CDR3nt: TGTGCCAGCAGCTCCTGGGGGTACCAAGAGACCCAGTACTTC; v_gene: TRBV11-2; d_gene: NA; abundance: many; j_gene: TRBJ2-5
CDR3aa: CASSVRGGVHRNGYTF; CDR3nt: TGTGCCAGTAGTGTGAGGGGCGGGGTCCATAGGAATGGCTACACCTTC; v_gene: TRBV19; d_gene: NA; abundance: NA; j_gene: TRBJ1-2
CDR3aa: CAIQTPQTDSVETQYF; CDR3nt: TGTGCCATCCAAACCCCTCAAACAGACAGTGTGGAGACCCAGTACTTC; v_gene: TRBV7-9; d_gene: NA; abundance: few; j_gene: TRBJ2-5
CDR3aa: CASSPDLASTDTQYF; CDR3nt: TGTGCCAGCTCACCAGACCTAGCTAGCACAGATACGCAGTATTTT; v_gene: TRBV18; d_gene: NA; abundance: many; j_gene: TRBJ2-3
CDR3aa: CSARDDRTGTEAFF; CDR3nt: TGCAGTGCTAGAGATGATCGAACGGGCACTGAAGCTTTCTTT; v_gene: TRBV20-1; d_gene: NA; abundance: many; j_gene: TRBJ1-1
CDR3aa: CASSSPSGTGVTNEQFF; CDR3nt: TGTGCCAGCAGCTCCCCCTCCGGGACAGGGGTGACAAATGAGCAGTTCTTC; v_gene: TRBV7-2; d_gene: TRBD1; abundance: many; j_gene: TRBJ2-1
CDR3aa: CASSSTGSREKLFF; CDR3nt: TGTGCCAGCAGCTCTACAGGTTCTCGAGAAAAACTGTTTTTT; v_gene: TRBV11-2; d_gene: NA; abundance: few; j_gene: TRBJ1-4
CDR3aa: CSVAGAATNEKLFF; CDR3nt: TGCAGCGTCGCAGGAGCCGCAACTAATGAAAAACTGTTTTTT; v_gene: TRBV29-1; d_gene: NA; abundance: many; j_gene: TRBJ1-4
CDR3aa: CASSPWAGTANTEAFF; CDR3nt: TGTGCCAGCAGCCCATGGGCAGGGACGGCGAACACTGAAGCTTTCTTT; v_gene: TRBV27; d_gene: NA; abundance: NA; j_gene: TRBJ1-1
CDR3aa: CAWSIGTGGYGYTF; CDR3nt: TGTGCCTGGAGTATCGGGACAGGGGGCTATGGCTACACCTTC; v_gene: TRBV30; d_gene: TRBD1; abundance: few; j_gene: TRBJ1-2
CDR3aa: CGPRANTGELFF; CDR3nt: TGTGGCCCCAGAGCGAACACCGGGGAGCTGTTTTTT; v_gene: TRBV7-9; d_gene: NA; abundance: many; j_gene: TRBJ2-2
CDR3aa: CASSPRDRGIAPLHF; CDR3nt: TGTGCCAGCAGCCCCCGGGACAGGGGAATAGCACCCCTCCACTTT; v_gene: TRBV7-2; d_gene: TRBD1; abundance: many; j_gene: TRBJ1-6
CDR3aa: CASSQAGLHSYEQYF; CDR3nt: TGCGCCAGCAGCCAAGCGGGACTTCACTCCTACGAGCAGTACTTC; v_gene: TRBV4-3; d_gene: NA; abundance: many; j_gene: TRBJ2-7
CDR3aa: CASSFGLSYEQYF; CDR3nt: TGTGCCAGCAGTTTTGGTCTCTCCTACGAGCAGTACTTC; v_gene: TRBV12-3/TRBV12-4; d_gene: NA; abundance: NA; j_gene: TRBJ2-7
CDR3aa: CASSAQGRNYGYTF; CDR3nt: TGTGCCAGCAGCGCCCAGGGACGGAACTATGGCTACACCTTC; v_gene: TRBV7-9; d_gene: NA; abundance: NA; j_gene: TRBJ1-2
CDR3aa: CASSSLPIGTSTEQYF; CDR3nt: TGTGCCAGCAGCTCATTACCAATCGGGACTTCCACCGAGCAGTACTTC; v_gene: TRBV7-9; d_gene: NA; abundance: many; j_gene: TRBJ2-7
CDR3aa: CASSQDPDRRGTEAFF; CDR3nt: TGCGCCAGCAGCCAAGATCCCGACAGGAGGGGCACTGAAGCTTTCTTT; v_gene: TRBV4-3; d_gene: NA; abundance: many; j_gene: TRBJ1-1
CDR3aa: CASSPPHSLVRPGQRSYEQYF; CDR3nt: TGTGCCAGCAGCCCCCCCCACAGTTTGGTAAGACCGGGACAGCGCTCCTACGAGCAGTACTTC; v_gene: TRBV6-2/TRBV6-3; d_gene: TRBD1; abundance: many; j_gene: TRBJ2-7
CDR3aa: CSARDYSTGDGVNEKLFF; CDR3nt: TGCAGTGCTAGAGATTATTCGACAGGAGACGGAGTTAATGAAAAACTGTTTTTT; v_gene: TRBV20-1; d_gene: NA; abundance: few; j_gene: TRBJ1-4
CDR3aa: CGALTGNTEAFF; CDR3nt: TGCGGGGCACTTACAGGGAACACTGAAGCTTTCTTT; v_gene: TRBV29-1; d_gene: NA; abundance: many; j_gene: TRBJ1-1
CDR3aa: CAISELGLAGDSPTDTQYF; CDR3nt: TGTGCCATCAGTGAGCTTGGACTAGCGGGGGATTCCCCCACAGATACGCAGTATTTT; v_gene: TRBV10-3; d_gene: TRBD2; abundance: many; j_gene: TRBJ2-3
CDR3aa: CASSSLAGDEQYF; CDR3nt: TGTGCCAGCAGTTCTCTAGCGGGGGACGAGCAGTACTTC; v_gene: TRBV5-6; d_gene: TRBD2; abundance: few; j_gene: TRBJ2-7
CDR3aa: CASSGDPGGWKTQYF; CDR3nt: TGTGCCAGCAGCGGAGACCCGGGAGGTTGGAAGACCCAGTACTTC; v_gene: TRBV9; d_gene: TRBD2; abundance: many; j_gene: TRBJ2-5
CDR3aa: CASSPGRIVNYGYTF; CDR3nt: TGCGCCAGCAGCCCTGGACGGATCGTTAACTATGGCTACACCTTC; v_gene: TRBV5-1; d_gene: NA; abundance: many; j_gene: TRBJ1-2
CDR3aa: CASSLDGGQYEQYF; CDR3nt: TGTGCCAGCAGCTTAGACGGGGGGCAATACGAGCAGTACTTC; v_gene: TRBV7-2; d_gene: NA; abundance: NA; j_gene: TRBJ2-7
CDR3aa: CASSYRHSNQPQHF; CDR3nt: TGTGCCAGCAGTTACCGACATAGCAATCAGCCCCAGCATTTT; v_gene: TRBV6-5; d_gene: NA; abundance: many; j_gene: TRBJ1-5
CDR3aa: CASSSATGEQYF; CDR3nt: TGTGCCAGCAGTTCAGCCACGGGGGAGCAGTACTTC; v_gene: TRBV12-3/TRBV12-4; d_gene: NA; abundance: many; j_gene: TRBJ2-7
CDR3aa: CASSEKGAGGELFF; CDR3nt: TGTGCCAGCAGTGAAAAAGGAGCGGGAGGGGAGCTGTTTTTT; v_gene: TRBV6-4; d_gene: TRBD2; abundance: many; j_gene: TRBJ2-2
CDR3aa: CASRLGRASDTQYF; CDR3nt: TGTGCCAGCAGACTGGGACGGGCGTCAGATACGCAGTATTTT; v_gene: TRBV6-1; d_gene: NA; abundance: few; j_gene: TRBJ2-3
CDR3aa: CASSVDRGGAGSGGTEAFF; CDR3nt: TGTGCCAGCAGCGTAGATCGGGGGGGGGCAGGTAGCGGAGGCACTGAAGCTTTCTTT; v_gene: TRBV9; d_gene: NA; abundance: NA; j_gene: TRBJ1-1
CDR3aa: CSAVKSNGNTIYF; CDR3nt: TGCAGTGCTGTCAAAAGCAACGGAAACACCATATATTTT; v_gene: TRBV20-1; d_gene: NA; abundance: many; j_gene: TRBJ1-3
CDR3aa: CASTGGVGNQPQHF; CDR3nt: TGTGCCAGCACCGGGGGGGTTGGCAATCAGCCCCAGCATTTT; v_gene: TRBV12-3/TRBV12-4; d_gene: NA; abundance: few; j_gene: TRBJ1-5
CDR3aa: CSATDPGGRQPQHF; CDR3nt: TGCAGTGCGACCGACCCAGGGGGCAGGCAGCCCCAGCATTTT; v_gene: TRBV20-1; d_gene: TRBD1; abundance: NA; j_gene: TRBJ1-5
CDR3aa: CASSSPGGGSYEQYF; CDR3nt: TGTGCCAGCAGTTCGCCCGGGGGAGGGTCCTACGAGCAGTACTTC; v_gene: TRBV28; d_gene: TRBD2; abundance: many; j_gene: TRBJ2-7